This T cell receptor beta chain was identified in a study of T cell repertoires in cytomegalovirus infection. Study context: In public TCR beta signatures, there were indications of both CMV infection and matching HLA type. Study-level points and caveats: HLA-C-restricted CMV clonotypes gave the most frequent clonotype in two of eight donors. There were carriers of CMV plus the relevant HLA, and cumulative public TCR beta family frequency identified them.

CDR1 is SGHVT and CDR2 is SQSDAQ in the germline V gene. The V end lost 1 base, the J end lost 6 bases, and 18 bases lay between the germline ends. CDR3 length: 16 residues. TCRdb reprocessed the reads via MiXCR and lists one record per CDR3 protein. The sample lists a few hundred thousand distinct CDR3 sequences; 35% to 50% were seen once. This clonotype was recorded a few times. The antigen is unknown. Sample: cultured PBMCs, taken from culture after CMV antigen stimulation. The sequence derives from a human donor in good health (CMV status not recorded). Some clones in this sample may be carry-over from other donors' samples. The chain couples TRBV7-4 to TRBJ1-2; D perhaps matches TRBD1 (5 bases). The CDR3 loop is CASSLGAGSGGDGYTF. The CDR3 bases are TGTGCCAGCAGCTTAGGGGCAGGCTCCGGAGGGGATGGCTACACCTTC.